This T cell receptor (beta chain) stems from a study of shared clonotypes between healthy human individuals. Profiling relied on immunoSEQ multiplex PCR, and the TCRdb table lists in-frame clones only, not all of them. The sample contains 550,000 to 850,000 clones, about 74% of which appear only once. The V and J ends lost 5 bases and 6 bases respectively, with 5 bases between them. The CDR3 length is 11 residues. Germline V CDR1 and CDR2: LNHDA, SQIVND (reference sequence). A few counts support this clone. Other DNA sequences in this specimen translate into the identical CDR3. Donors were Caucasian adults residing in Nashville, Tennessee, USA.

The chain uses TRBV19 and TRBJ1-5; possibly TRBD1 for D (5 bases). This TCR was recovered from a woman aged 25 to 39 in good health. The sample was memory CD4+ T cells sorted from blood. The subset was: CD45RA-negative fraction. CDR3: CASSQGQPQHF. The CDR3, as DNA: TGTGCCAGTAGTCAGGGTCAGCCCCAGCATTTT.